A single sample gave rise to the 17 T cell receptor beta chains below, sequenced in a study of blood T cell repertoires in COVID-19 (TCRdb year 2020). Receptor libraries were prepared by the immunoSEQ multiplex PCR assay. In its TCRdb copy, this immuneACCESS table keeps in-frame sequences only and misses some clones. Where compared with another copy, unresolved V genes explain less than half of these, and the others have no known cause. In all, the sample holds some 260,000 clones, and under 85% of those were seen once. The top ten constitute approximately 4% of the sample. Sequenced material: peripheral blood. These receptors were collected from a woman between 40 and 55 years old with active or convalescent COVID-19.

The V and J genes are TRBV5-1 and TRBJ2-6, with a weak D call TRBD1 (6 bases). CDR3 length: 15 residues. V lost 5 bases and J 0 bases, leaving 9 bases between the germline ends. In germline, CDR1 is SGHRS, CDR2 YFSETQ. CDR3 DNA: TGCGCCAGCAGTCAGGACAGCTCTGGGGCCAACGTCCTGACTTTC. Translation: CASSQDSSGANVLTF. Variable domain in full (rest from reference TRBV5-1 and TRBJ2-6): KAGVTQTPRYLIKTRGQQVTLSCSPISGHRSVSWYQQTPGQGLQFLFEYFSETQRNKGNFPGRFSGRQFSNSRSEMNVSTLELGDSALYLCASSQDSSGANVLTFGAGSRLTVL.

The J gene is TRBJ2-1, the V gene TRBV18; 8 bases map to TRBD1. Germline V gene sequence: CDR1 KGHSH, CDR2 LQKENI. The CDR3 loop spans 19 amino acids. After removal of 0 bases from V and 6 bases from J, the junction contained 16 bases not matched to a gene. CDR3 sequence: CASSPPFQGARRPSNEQFF. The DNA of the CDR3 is TGTGCCAGCTCACCACCGTTCCAGGGGGCCCGCCGACCGAGCAATGAGCAGTTCTTC.

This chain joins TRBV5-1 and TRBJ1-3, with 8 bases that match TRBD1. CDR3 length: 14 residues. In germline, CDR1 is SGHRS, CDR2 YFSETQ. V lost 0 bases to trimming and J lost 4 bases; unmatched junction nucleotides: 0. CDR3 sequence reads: CASSLGTGGNTIYF. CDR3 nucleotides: TGCGCCAGCAGCTTGGGGACAGGGGGAAACACCATATATTTT.

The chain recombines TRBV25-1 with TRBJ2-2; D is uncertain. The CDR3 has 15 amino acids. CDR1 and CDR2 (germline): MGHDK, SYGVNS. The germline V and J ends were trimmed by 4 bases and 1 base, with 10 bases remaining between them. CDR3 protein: CASSARLGNTGELFF. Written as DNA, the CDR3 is TGTGCCAGCAGTGCGAGACTCGGGAACACCGGGGAGCTGTTTTTT.

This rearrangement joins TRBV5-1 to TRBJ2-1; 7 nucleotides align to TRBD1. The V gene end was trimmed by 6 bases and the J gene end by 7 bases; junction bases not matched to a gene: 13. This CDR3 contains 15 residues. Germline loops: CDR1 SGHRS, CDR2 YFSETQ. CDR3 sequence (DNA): TGCGCCAGCACCATCGAGGGGGCGCAGACAAATGAGCAGTTCTTC. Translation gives CASTIEGAQTNEQFF.

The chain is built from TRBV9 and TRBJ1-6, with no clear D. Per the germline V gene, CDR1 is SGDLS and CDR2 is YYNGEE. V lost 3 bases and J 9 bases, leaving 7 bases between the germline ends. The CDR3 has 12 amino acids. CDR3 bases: TGTGCCAGCAGCGGTGAGGGTTCACCCCTCCACTTT. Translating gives CASSGEGSPLHF.

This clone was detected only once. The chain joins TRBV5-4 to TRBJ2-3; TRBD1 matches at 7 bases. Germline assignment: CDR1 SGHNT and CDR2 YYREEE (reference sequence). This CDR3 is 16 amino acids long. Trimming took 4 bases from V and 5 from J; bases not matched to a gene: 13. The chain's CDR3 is CASSPRWANRGDTQYF. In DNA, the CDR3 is TGTGCCAGCAGCCCGAGGTGGGCCAACAGGGGAGATACGCAGTATTTT.

This CDR3 is CASRLDRGSSTEAFF. DNA for the CDR3: TGTGCCAGCAGGCTGGACAGGGGGTCGAGCACTGAAGCTTTCTTT. The chain combines TRBV6-4 with TRBJ1-1, with 10 bases lining up with TRBD1. The CDR3 contains 15 residues. In germline, CDR1 is MRHNA, CDR2 SNTAGT. Losses at the gene ends were 6 bases for V and 4 bases for J; bases not matched to a gene: 8.

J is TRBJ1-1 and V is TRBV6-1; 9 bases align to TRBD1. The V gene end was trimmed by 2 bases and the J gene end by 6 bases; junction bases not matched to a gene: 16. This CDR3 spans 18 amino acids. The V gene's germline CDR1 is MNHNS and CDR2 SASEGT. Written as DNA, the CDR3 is TGTGCCAGCAGTGAAAAAGGCCTAGGACAGGGGAGAGGTGCTGAAGCTTTCTTT. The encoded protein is CASSEKGLGQGRGAEAFF.

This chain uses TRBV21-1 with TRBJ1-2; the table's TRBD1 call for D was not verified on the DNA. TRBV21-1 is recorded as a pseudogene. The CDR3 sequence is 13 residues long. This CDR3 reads CASRRTGSYGYTF. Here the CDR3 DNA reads TGTGCCAGCCGGAGGACAGGGAGCTATGGCTACACCTTC.

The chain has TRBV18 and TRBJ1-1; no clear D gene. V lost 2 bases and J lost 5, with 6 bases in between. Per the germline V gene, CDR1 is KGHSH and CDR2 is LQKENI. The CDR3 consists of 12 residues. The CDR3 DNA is TGTGCCAGCTCACCATCAACAACTGAAGCTTTCTTT. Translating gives CASSPSTTEAFF.

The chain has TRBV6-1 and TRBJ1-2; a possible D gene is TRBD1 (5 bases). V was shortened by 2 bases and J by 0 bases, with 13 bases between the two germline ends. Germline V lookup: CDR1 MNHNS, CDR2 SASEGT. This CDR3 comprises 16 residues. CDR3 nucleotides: TGTGCCAGCAGTGAAAGGTTGGGGCGCTCTAACTATGGCTACACCTTC. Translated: CASSERLGRSNYGYTF.

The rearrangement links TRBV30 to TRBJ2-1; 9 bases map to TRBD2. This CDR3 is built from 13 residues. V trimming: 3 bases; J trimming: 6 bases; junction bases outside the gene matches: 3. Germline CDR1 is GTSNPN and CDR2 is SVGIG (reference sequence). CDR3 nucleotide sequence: TGTGCCTGGAGCAGACTAGCGGCCAATGAGCAGTTCTTC. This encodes CAWSRLAANEQFF.

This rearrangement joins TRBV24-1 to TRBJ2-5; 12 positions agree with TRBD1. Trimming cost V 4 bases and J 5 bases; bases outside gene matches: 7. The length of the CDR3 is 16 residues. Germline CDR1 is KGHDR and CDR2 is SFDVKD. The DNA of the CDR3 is TGTGCCACCAGTGACCCCGGGACAGGGGGCTGGGAGACCCAGTACTTC. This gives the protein CATSDPGTGGWETQYF.

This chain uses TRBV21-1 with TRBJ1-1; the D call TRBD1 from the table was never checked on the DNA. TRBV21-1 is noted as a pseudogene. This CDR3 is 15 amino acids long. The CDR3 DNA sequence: TGTGCCAGCAGCAAGGGCGCAGGAACAAACACTGAAGCTTTCTTT. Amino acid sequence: CASSKGAGTNTEAFF.

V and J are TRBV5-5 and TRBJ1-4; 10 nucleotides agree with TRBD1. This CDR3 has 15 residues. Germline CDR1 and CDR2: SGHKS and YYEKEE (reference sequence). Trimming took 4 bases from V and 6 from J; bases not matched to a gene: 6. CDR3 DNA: TGTGCCAGCAGCCCCGGGGACAGGGGATATGAAAAACTGTTTTTT. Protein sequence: CASSPGDRGYEKLFF. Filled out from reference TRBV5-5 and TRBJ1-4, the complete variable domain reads DAGVTQSPTHLIKTRGQQVTLRCSPISGHKSVSWYQQVLGQGPQFIFQYYEKEERGRGNFPDRFSARQFPNYSSELNVNALLLGDSALYLCASSPGDRGYEKLFFGSGTQLSVL.

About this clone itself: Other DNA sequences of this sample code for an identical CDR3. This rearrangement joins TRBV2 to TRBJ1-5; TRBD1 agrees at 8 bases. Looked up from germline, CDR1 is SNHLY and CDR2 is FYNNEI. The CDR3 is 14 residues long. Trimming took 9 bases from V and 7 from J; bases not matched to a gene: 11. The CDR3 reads CASTPGGGGQPQHF. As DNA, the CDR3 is TGTGCCAGTACACCAGGGGGCGGCGGGCAGCCCCAGCATTTT.